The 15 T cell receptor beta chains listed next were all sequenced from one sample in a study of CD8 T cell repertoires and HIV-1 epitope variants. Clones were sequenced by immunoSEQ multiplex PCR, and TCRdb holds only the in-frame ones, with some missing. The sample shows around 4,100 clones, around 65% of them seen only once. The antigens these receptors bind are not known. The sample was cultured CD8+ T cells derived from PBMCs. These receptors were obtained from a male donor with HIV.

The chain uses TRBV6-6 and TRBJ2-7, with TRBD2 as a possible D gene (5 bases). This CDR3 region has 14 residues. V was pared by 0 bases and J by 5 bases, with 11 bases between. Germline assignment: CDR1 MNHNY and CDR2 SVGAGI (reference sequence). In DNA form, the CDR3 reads TGTGCCAGCAGTTACTCCGGACTGGCCCACGAGCAGTACTTC. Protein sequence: CASSYSGLAHEQYF.

The CDR3 region is CASSLNSGAWGNEQFF. The CDR3 DNA reads TGTGCCAGCAGCTTAAATTCGGGAGCGTGGGGCAATGAGCAGTTCTTC. The genes are TRBV11-2 and TRBJ2-1; tentative D call: TRBD2 (6 bases). V dropped 2 bases and J dropped 6 bases, with 17 bases sitting between them. The CDR3 sequence is 16 residues long. Per the germline V gene, CDR1 is SGHAT and CDR2 is FQNNGV.

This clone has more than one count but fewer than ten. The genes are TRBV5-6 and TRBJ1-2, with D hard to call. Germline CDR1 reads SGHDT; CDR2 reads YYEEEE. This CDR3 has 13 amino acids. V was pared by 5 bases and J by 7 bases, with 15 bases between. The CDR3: CASRPPGSPGYTF. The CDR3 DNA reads TGTGCCAGCAGGCCCCCGGGATCCCCTGGCTACACCTTC.

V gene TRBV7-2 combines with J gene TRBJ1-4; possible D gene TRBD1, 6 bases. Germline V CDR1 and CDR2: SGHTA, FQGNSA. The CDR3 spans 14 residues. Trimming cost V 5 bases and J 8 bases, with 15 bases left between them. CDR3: CASSGAGAREKLFF. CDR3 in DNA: TGTGCCAGCAGCGGAGCGGGGGCTCGAGAAAAACTGTTTTTT. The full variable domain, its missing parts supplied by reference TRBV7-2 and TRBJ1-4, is GAGVSQSPSNKVTEKGKDVELRCDPISGHTALYWYRQSLGQGLEFLIYFQGNSAPDKSGLPSDRFSAERTGGSVSTLTIQRTQQEDSAVYLCASSGAGAREKLFFGSGTQLSVL.

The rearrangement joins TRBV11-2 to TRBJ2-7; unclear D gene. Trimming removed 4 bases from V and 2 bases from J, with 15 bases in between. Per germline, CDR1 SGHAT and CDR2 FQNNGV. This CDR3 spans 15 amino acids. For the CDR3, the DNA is TGTGCCAGCAGCTCTCTATCGACACTTACCTACGAGCAGTACTTC. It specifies CASSSLSTLTYEQYF.

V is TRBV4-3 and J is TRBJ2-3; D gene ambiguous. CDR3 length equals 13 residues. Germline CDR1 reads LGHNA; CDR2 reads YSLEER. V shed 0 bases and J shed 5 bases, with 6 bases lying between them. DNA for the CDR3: TGCGCCAGCAGCCAAGAGAATTTAGATACGCAGTATTTT. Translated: CASSQENLDTQYF.

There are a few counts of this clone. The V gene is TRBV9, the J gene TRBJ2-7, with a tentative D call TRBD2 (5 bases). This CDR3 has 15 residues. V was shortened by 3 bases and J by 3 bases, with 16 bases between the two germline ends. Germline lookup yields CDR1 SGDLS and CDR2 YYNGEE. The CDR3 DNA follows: TGTGCCAGCAGCGACGACTACCTTGGGAACTACGAGCAGTACTTC. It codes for CASSDDYLGNYEQYF. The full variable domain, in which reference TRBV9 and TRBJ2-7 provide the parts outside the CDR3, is DSGVTQTPKHLITATGQRVTLRCSPRSGDLSVYWYQQSLDQGLQFLIQYYNGEERAKGNILERFSAQQFPDLHSELNLSSLELGDSALYFCASSDDYLGNYEQYFGPGTRLTVT.

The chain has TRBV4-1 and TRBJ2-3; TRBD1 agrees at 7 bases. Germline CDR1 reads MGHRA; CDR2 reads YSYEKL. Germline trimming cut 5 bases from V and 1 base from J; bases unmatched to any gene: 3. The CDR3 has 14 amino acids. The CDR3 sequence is CASSLGQGTDTQYF. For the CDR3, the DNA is TGCGCCAGCAGCTTAGGACAGGGCACAGATACGCAGTATTTT.

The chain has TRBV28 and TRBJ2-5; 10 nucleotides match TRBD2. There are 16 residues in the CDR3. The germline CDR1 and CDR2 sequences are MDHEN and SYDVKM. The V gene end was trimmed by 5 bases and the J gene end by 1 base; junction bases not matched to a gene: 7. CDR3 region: CASSPSSGSIQETQYF. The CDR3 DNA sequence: TGTGCCAGCAGTCCATCTAGCGGGAGTATCCAAGAGACCCAGTACTTC.

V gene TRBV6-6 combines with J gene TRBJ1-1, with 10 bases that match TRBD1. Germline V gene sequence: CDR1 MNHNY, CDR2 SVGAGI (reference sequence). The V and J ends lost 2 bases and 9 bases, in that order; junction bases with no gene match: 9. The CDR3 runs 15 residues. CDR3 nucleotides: TGTGCCAGCAGTTACCCGGGACAGGGGATTTACCAAGCTTTCTTT. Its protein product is CASSYPGQGIYQAFF.

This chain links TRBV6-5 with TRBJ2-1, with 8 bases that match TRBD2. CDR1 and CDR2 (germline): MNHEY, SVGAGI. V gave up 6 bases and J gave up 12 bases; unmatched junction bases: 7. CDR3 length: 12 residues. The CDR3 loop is CASRERELGQFF. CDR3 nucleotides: TGTGCCAGCAGAGAGCGGGAGCTCGGGCAGTTCTTC.

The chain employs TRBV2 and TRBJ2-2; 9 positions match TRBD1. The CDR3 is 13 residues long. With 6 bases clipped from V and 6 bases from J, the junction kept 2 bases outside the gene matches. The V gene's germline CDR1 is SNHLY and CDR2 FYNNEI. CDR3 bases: TGTGCCAGCAGGGGGACAGGGCCCGGGGAGCTGTTTTTT. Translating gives CASRGTGPGELFF.

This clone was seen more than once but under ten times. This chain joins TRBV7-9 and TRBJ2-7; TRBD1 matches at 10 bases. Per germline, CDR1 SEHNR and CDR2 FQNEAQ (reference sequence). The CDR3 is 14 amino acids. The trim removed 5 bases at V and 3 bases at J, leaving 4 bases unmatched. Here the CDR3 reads CASSETGGVYEQYF. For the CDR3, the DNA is TGTGCCAGCAGCGAGACAGGGGGCGTCTACGAGCAGTACTTC.

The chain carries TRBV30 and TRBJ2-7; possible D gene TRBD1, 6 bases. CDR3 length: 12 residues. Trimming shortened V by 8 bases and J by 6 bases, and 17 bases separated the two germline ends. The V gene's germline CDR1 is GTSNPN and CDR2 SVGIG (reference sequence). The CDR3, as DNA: TGTGCCGGGGACCTCACAGGGTCCGAGCAGTACTTC. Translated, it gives CAGDLTGSEQYF.

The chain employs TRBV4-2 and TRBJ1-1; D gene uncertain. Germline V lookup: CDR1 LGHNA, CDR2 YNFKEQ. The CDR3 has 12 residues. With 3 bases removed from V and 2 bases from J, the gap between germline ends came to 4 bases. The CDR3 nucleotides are TGTGCCAGCAGCCATTCCAACACTGAAGCTTTCTTT. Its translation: CASSHSNTEAFF.